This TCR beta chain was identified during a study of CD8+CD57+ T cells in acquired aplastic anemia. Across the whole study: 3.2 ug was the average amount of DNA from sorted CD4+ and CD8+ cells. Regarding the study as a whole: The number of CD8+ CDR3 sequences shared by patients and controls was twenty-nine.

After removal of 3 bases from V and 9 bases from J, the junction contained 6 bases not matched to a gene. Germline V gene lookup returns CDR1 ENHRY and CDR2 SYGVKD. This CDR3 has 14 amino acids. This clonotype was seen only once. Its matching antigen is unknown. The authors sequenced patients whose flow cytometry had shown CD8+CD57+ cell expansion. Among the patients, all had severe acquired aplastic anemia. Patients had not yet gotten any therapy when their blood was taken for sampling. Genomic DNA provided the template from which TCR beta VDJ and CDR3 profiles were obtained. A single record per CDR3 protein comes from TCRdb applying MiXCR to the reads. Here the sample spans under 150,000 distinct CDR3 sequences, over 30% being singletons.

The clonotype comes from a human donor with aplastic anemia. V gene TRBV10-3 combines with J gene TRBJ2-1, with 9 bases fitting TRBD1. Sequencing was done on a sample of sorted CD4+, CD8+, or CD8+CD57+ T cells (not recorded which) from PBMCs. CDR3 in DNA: TGTGCCATCAGTGATGGGACAGGGATCAGTGAGCAGTTCTTC. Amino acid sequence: CAISDGTGISEQFF.